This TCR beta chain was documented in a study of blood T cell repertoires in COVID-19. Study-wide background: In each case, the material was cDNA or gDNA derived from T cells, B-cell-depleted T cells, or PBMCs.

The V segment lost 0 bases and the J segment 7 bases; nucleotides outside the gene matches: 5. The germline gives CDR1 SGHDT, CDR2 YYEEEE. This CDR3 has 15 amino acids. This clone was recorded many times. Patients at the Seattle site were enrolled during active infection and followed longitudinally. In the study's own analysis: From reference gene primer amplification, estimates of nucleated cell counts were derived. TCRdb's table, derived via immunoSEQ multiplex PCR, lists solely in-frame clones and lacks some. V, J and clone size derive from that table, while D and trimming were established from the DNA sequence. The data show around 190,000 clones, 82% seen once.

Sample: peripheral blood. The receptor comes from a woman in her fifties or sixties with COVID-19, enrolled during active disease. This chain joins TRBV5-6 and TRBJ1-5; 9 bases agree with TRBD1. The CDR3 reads CASSLVRDREQPQHF. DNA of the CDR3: TGTGCCAGCAGCTTGGTACGGGACAGGGAACAGCCCCAGCATTTT.